This TCR beta chain was found in a study of blood T cell repertoires in COVID-19. The CDR3 has 14 residues. V was clipped by 3 bases and J by 5 bases, with 14 bases between them. Germline CDR1 KGHSH, CDR2 LQKENI. Sequencing used immunoSEQ multiplex PCR; TCRdb keeps in-frame clones, though not all of them. The sample consists of around 90,000 clones, 80% of them appearing once. The sequencing input was peripheral blood. The origin of this receptor is a human donor in a cohort sampled during active COVID-19. The rearrangement links TRBV18 to TRBJ2-7; perhaps TRBD2 as D (5 bases). The CDR3 sequence: CASSPAPGNHEQYF. CDR3 sequence (DNA): TGTGCCAGCTCACCGGCGCCGGGAAACCACGAGCAGTACTTC. Complete variable domain (other parts from reference TRBV18 and TRBJ2-7): NAGVMQNPRHLVRRRGQEARLRCSPMKGHSHVYWYRQLPEEGLKFMVYLQKENIIDESGMPKERFSAEFPKEGPSILRIQQVVRGDSAAYFCASSPAPGNHEQYFGPGTRLTVT.